Presented here are 2 T cell receptor beta chains from one specimen sequenced in a study of blood T cell repertoires in COVID-19. Sequenced by immunoSEQ multiplex PCR; TCRdb stores in-frame clones only, minus some. The sample has more than 70,000 clones; roughly three quarters are singletons. Sequencing was done on a sample of peripheral blood. All receptors derive from a human donor in a cohort sampled during active COVID-19.

V is TRBV4-2 and J is TRBJ2-3; D perhaps matches TRBD2 (7 bases). V was pared by 4 bases and J by 1 base, with 9 bases between. Germline CDR1 is LGHNA and CDR2 is YNFKEQ. CDR3 size: 14 residues. The CDR3 DNA follows: TGTGCCAGCAGCCCGGGGGGCGGCACAGATACGCAGTATTTT. This encodes CASSPGGGTDTQYF.

This clone was observed a single time. V and J are TRBV19 and TRBJ1-1; 8 bases map to TRBD1. This CDR3 region has 19 residues. Trimming cost V 8 bases and J 4 bases; bases outside gene matches: 24. Per the germline V gene, CDR1 is LNHDA and CDR2 is SQIVND (reference sequence). In DNA form, the CDR3 reads TGTGCCAGTGTGCCCCCAGGTCCAGGGGGCATCTCTCTAGGCACTGAAGCTTTCTTT. Translated: CASVPPGPGGISLGTEAFF. Full variable domain (rest looked up from reference TRBV19 and TRBJ1-1): DGGITQSPKYLFRKEGQNVTLSCEQNLNHDAMYWYRQDPGQGLRLIYYSQIVNDFQKGDIAEGYSVSREKKESFPLTVTSAQKNPTAFYLCASVPPGPGGISLGTEAFFGQGTRLTVV.